This T cell receptor (beta chain) was sequenced in a study of shared clonotypes between healthy human individuals. TCRdb's copy holds only in-frame clones and misses some; the assay was immunoSEQ multiplex PCR. The data hold about 680,000 clones, with around three quarters observed a single time. The table lists this clone with a few counts. Trimming took 4 bases from V and 2 from J; bases not matched to a gene: 3. The V gene's germline CDR1 is SGHRS and CDR2 YFSETQ. There are 14 residues in the CDR3. The chain has TRBV5-1 and TRBJ1-3; the match to TRBD1 covers 7 bases. Source material: memory CD4+ T cells sorted from blood. As for subset: CD45RA-negative fraction. This TCR was sampled from a woman in her twenties or thirties in good health. CDR3 DNA sequence: TGCGCCAGCAGCGGGGGGACAGCTGGAAACACCATATATTTT. Its translation is CASSGGTAGNTIYF.